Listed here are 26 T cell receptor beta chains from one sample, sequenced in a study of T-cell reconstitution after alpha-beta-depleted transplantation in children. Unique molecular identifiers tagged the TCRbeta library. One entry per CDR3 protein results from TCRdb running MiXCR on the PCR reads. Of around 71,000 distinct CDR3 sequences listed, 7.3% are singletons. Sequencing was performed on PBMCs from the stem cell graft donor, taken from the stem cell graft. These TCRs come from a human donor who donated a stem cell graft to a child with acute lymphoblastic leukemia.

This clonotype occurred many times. The CDR3 nucleotides read TGTGCCAGCAGTTGGTGGGGGGGGTCTTTCTCCTACGAGCAGTACTTC. Translating it yields CASSWWGGSFSYEQYF. The chain is built from TRBV27 and TRBJ2-7, with 7 bases identical to TRBD2. Germline loops: CDR1 MNHEY, CDR2 SMNVEV (reference sequence). The length of the CDR3 is 16 residues. The ends lost 4 bases at V and 0 bases at J; junction bases unmatched: 9.

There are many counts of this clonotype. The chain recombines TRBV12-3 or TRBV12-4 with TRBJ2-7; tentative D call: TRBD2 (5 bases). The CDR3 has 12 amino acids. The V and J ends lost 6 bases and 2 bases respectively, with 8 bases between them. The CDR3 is CASSPGTYEQYF. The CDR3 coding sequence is TGTGCCAGCAGCCCCGGGACCTACGAGCAGTACTTC.

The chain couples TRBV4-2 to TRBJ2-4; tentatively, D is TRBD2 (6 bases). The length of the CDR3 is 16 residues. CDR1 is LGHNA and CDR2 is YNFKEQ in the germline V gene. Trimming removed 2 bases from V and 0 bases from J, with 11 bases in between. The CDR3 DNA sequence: TGTGCCAGCAGCCAATTAGCGGACCTAGCCAAAAACATTCAGTACTTC. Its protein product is CASSQLADLAKNIQYF.

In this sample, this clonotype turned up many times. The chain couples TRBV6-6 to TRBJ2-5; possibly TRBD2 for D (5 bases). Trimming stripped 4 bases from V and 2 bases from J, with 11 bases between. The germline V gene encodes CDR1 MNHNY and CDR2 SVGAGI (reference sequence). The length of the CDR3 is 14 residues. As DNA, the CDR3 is TGTGCCAGCAGTTTCCGAGAGCGGCAAGAGACCCAGTACTTC. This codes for CASSFRERQETQYF.

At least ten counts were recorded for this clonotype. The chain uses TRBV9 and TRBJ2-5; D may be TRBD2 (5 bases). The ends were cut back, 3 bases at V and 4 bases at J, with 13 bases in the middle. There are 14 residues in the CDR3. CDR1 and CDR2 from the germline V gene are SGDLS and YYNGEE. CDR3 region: CASSAGSEGETQYF. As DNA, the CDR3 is TGTGCCAGCAGCGCCGGGTCAGAGGGAGAGACCCAGTACTTC.

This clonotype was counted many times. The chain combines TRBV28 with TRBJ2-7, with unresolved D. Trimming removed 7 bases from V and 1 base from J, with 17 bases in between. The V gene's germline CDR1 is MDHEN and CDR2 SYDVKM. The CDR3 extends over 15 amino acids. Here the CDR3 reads CASTPQTPKSYEQYF. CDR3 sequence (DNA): TGTGCCAGCACCCCCCAAACCCCGAAATCCTACGAGCAGTACTTC.

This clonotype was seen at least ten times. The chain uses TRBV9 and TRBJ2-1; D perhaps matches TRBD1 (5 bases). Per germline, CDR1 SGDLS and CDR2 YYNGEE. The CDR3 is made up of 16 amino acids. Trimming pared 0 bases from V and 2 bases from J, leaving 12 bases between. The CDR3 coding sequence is TGTGCCAGCAGCGTAGCGGGCAGGGCGGCCTACAATGAGCAGTTCTTC. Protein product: CASSVAGRAAYNEQFF.

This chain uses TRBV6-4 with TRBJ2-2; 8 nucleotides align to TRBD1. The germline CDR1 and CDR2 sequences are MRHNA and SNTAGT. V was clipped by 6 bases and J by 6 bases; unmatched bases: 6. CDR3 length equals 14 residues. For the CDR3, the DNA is TGTGCCAGCAGGTCACAGGGGGACGCCGGGGAGCTGTTTTTT. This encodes CASRSQGDAGELFF.

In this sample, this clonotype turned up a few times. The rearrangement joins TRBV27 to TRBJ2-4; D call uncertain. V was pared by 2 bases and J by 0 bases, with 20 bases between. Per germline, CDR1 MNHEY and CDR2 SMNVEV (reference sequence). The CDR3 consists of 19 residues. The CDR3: CASSLLVTGGVGAKNIQYF. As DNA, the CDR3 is TGTGCCAGCAGTTTACTGGTAACCGGTGGGGTGGGAGCCAAAAACATTCAGTACTTC.

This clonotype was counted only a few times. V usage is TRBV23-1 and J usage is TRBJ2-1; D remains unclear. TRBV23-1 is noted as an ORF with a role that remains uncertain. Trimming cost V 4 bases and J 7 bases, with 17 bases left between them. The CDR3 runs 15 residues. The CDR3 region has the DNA TGCGCCAGCAGTCGTGCAATGGGCATTGAGAATGAGCAGTTCTTC. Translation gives CASSRAMGIENEQFF.

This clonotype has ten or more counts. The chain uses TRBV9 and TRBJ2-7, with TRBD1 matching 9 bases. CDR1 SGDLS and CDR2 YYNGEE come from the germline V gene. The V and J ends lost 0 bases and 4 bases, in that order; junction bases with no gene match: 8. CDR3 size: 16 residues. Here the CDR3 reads CASSVGRGTGLYEQYF. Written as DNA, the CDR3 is TGTGCCAGCAGCGTAGGTCGTGGGACAGGGTTATACGAGCAGTACTTC.

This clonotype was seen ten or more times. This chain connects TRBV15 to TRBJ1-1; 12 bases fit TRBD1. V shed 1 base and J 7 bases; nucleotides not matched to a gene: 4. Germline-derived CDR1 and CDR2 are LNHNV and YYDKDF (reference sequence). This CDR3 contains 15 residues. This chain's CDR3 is CATSRGGTGGFEAFF. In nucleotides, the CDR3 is TGTGCCACCAGCAGAGGAGGGACAGGGGGCTTTGAAGCTTTCTTT.

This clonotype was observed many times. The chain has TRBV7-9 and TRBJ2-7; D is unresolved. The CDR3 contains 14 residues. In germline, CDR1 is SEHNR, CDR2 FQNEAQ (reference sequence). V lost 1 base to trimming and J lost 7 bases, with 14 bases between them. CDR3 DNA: TGTGCCAGCAGCTTAGTTCACGGCTCCGGGGAGCAGTACTTC. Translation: CASSLVHGSGEQYF.

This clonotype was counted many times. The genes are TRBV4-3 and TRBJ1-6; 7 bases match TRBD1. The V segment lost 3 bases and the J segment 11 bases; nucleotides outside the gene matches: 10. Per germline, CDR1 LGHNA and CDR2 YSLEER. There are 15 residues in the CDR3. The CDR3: CASSQLPGGSAPLHF. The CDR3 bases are TGCGCCAGCAGCCAGCTGCCAGGGGGATCAGCACCCCTCCACTTT.

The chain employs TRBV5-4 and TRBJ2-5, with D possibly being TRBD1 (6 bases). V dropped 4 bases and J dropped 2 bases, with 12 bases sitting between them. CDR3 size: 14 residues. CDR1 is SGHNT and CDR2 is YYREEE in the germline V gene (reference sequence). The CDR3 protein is CASSQGTLQETQYF. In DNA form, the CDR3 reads TGTGCCAGCAGCCAAGGGACACTGCAAGAGACCCAGTACTTC.

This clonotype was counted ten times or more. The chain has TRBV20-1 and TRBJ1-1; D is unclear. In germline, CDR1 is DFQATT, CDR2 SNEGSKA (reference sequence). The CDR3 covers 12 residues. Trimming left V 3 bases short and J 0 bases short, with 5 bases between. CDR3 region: CSASILNTEAFF. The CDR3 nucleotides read TGCAGTGCTAGCATACTGAACACTGAAGCTTTCTTT.

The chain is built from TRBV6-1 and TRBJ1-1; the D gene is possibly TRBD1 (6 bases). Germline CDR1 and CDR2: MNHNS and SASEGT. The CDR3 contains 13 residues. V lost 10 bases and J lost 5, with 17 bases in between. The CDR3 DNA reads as TGTGCCACTCTTAGGGGGGGGAGGACTGAAGCTTTCTTT. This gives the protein CATLRGGRTEAFF.

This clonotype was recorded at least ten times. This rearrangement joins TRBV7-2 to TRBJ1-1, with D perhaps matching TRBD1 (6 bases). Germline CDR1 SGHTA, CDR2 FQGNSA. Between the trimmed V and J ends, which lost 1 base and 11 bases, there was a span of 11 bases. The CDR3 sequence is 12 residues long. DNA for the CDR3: TGTGCCAGCAGCTTAGAAGGGGGGGGCGCTTTCTTT. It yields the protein CASSLEGGGAFF.

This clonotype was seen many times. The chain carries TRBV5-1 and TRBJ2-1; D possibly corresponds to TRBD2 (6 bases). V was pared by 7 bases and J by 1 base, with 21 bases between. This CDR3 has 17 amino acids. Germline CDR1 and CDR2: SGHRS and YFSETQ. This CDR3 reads CASDARDPTLSYNEQFF. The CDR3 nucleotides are TGCGCCAGCGACGCGCGGGACCCAACTCTTTCCTACAATGAGCAGTTCTTC.

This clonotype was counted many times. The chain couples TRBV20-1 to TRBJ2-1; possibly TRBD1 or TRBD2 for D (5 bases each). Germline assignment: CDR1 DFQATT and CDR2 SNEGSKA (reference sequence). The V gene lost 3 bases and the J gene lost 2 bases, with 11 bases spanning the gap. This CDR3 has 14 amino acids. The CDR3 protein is CSASSGGAYNEQFF. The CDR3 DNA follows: TGCAGTGCTAGTAGTGGGGGTGCCTACAATGAGCAGTTCTTC.

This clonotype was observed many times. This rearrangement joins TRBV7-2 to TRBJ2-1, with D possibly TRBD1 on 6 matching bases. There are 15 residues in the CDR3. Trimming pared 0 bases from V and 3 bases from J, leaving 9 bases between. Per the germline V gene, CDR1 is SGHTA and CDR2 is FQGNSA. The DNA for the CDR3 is TGTGCCAGCAGCTTAGCGCGACAGGTCTACAATGAGCAGTTCTTC. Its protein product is CASSLARQVYNEQFF.

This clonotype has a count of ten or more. CDR3 nucleotides: TGCGCCAGCAGCTTGGACGGCAGCTCCTACGAGCAGTACTTC. Its translation is CASSLDGSSYEQYF. This chain uses TRBV5-1 with TRBJ2-7, with D unresolved. CDR1 and CDR2 (germline): SGHRS, YFSETQ. The CDR3 is made up of 14 amino acids. V gave up 0 bases and J gave up 0 bases, with 7 bases separating them.

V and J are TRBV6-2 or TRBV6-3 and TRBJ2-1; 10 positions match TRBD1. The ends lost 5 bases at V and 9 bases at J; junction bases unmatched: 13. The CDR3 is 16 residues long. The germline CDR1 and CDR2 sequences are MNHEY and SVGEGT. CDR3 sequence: CASSALRDRGIGEQFF. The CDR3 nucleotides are TGTGCCAGCAGTGCCCTGAGGGACAGGGGCATTGGTGAGCAGTTCTTC.

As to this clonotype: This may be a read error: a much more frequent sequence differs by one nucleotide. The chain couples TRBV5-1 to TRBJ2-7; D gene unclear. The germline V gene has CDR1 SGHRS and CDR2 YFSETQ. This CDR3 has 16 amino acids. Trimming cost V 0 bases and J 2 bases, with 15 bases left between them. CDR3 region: CASSLANDRPAYEQYF. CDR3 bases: TGCGCCAGCAGCTTGGCCAACGATCGGCCGGCCTACGAGCAGTACTTC. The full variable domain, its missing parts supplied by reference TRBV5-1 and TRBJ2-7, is KAGVTQTPRYLIKTRGQQVTLSCSPISGHRSVSWYQQTPGQGLQFLFEYFSETQRNKGNFPGRFSGRQFSNSRSEMNVSTLELGDSALYLCASSLANDRPAYEQYFGPGTRLTVT.

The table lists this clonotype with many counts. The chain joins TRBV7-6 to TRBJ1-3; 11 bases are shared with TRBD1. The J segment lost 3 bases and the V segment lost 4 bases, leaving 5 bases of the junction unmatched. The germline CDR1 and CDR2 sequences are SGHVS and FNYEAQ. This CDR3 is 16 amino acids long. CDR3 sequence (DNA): TGTGCCAGCAGCTCTAGGACAGGGGGCCATGGAAACACCATATATTTT. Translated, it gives CASSSRTGGHGNTIYF.

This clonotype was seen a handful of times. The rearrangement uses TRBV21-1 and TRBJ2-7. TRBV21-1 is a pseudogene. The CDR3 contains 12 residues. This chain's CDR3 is CASAPGPYEQYF. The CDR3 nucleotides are TGTGCCAGCGCACCGGGCCCCTACGAGCAGTACTTC.